The entry that follows covers one T cell receptor (beta chain) sequence. This sample is drawn from a study of response to subunit inactivated influenza vaccine. TCRdb recomputed calls from the RT-PCR reads with MiXCR, one row per CDR3 protein. The table shows approximately 530,000 distinct CDR3 sequences, with about 8% occurring only once. Germline CDR1 and CDR2: MNHEY and SMNVEV (reference sequence). Deletions cut 3 bases from V and 3 bases from J, with 9 bases between. CDR3 length equals 13 residues. Sequenced here: PBMCs from blood, sampled less than 30 months after vaccination. The TCR comes from a man aged 45 to 70 who received an inactivated influenza vaccine. This chain joins TRBV27 and TRBJ2-7; no clear D gene. The CDR3 nucleotides read TGTGCCAGCAGTTTGACCGTGGACTACGAGCAGTACTTC. This gives the protein CASSLTVDYEQYF.